Listed here is a single TCR beta chain. Its antigen is currently unknown. This CDR3 spans 16 amino acids. V shed 1 base, J shed 7 bases, and the junction held 9 bases outside the gene matches. The germline V gene encodes CDR1 MNHNS and CDR2 SASEGT. The PCR used 60 Vbeta and 13 Jbeta primers. Here immunoSEQ multiplex PCR was the method, and the copy in TCRdb shows in-frame clones only, minus some. The table has around 120,000 clones, about 83% seen once. These data belong to a study of cytomegalovirus exposure and HLA in healthy donors. Study results and limitations: Several of the most significant clusters appeared, in a later analysis, to be linked to common viral pathogens.

The V call is TRBV6-1, the J call TRBJ2-1, with 8 positions matching TRBD2. The sequence derives from a middle-aged woman in good health and CMV-seropositive. Source material: PBMCs. The CDR3 sequence is CASSEGSGSTGNEQFF. CDR3 coding DNA: TGTGCCAGCAGTGAAGGAAGCGGGAGTACGGGTAATGAGCAGTTCTTC.